The 18 T cell receptor beta chains in this list originate from one sample, sequenced in a study of T cell responses to AZD1222 COVID-19 vaccine. The protocol was immunoSEQ multiplex PCR, while the TCRdb copy is restricted to in-frame clones and leaves out a portion. The table includes 130,000 to 150,000 clones, more than 75% detected once. This material consisted of peripheral blood, taken on day 0 of MenACWY control vaccination. The origin of the receptors is an adult in good health.

The chain has TRBV10-1 and TRBJ1-1; D remains ambiguous. CDR1 and CDR2 (germline): WNHNN, SYGVQD (reference sequence). V dropped 5 bases and J dropped 6 bases, with 13 bases sitting between them. The CDR3 is 13 amino acids. The CDR3: CASSLVLGSEAFF. As DNA, the CDR3 is TGCGCCAGCAGTCTAGTTCTAGGCTCTGAAGCTTTCTTT.

This clone has just a few counts. The J gene is TRBJ1-5, the V gene TRBV9, with D perhaps TRBD1 (6 bases). This CDR3 region has 15 residues. Looked up from germline, CDR1 is SGDLS and CDR2 is YYNGEE. Trimming took 0 bases from V and 2 from J, leaving 9 bases between them. CDR3 DNA: TGTGCCAGCAGCGTAGAGGGGGTTGGCAATCAGCCCCAGCATTTT. Translating it yields CASSVEGVGNQPQHF.

V and J are TRBV24-1 and TRBJ2-5; 7 bases map to TRBD1. This CDR3 contains 15 residues. V lost 3 bases, J lost 0 bases, and 3 bases stayed unmatched. Germline V gene sequence: CDR1 KGHDR, CDR2 SFDVKD. CDR3 sequence reads: CATSDPDRYQETQYF. In nucleotides, the CDR3 is TGTGCCACCAGTGATCCGGACAGGTACCAAGAGACCCAGTACTTC.

The J gene is TRBJ1-3, the V gene TRBV12-3 or TRBV12-4; D is unresolved. The V and J ends lost 3 bases and 1 base respectively, with 4 bases between them. This CDR3 is built from 13 residues. CDR3 residues: CASSFASGNTIYF. The CDR3 coding sequence is TGTGCCAGCAGTTTCGCGTCTGGAAACACCATATATTTT.

This clone was detected a few times. This rearrangement joins TRBV10-1 to TRBJ1-4, with 9 bases fitting TRBD1. The CDR3 contains 15 residues. V lost 2 bases and J lost 8; bases outside the gene matches: 6. In germline, CDR1 is WNHNN, CDR2 SYGVQD (reference sequence). CDR3: CASSEAGTGKEKLFF. DNA for the CDR3: TGCGCCAGCAGTGAGGCCGGGACAGGGAAAGAAAAACTGTTTTTT.

This clone was observed a single time. In DNA form, the CDR3 reads TGTGCCAGCAGCCGCCCTAGCGGGGGAAACTCTGGGGCCAACGTCCTGACTTTC. Residues: CASSRPSGGNSGANVLTF. J is TRBJ2-6 and V is TRBV4-2; 10 nucleotides align to TRBD2. V shed 4 bases and J 0 bases; nucleotides not matched to a gene: 6. Germline CDR1 and CDR2: LGHNA and YNFKEQ. CDR3 length equals 18 residues.

This clone was detected a few times. The chain carries TRBV5-1 and TRBJ2-2; the D gene is possibly TRBD2 (6 bases). Trimming left V 1 base short and J 1 base short, with 11 bases between. CDR3 length: 16 amino acids. CDR1 is SGHRS and CDR2 is YFSETQ in the germline V gene. CDR3 residues: CASSLIDGGNTGELFF. Here the CDR3 DNA reads TGCGCCAGCAGCTTGATTGACGGGGGGAACACCGGGGAGCTGTTTTTT.

The rearrangement uses TRBV3-1 (or the pseudogene TRBV3-2) and TRBJ2-7; weak D call: TRBD2 (5 bases). CDR1 and CDR2 (germline): LGHDT, YNNKEL (reference sequence). Trimming removed 6 bases at V and 0 bases at J, with 12 bases between. The CDR3 totals 14 residues. CDR3 DNA sequence: TGTGCCAGCAGTCCTTCGGGATCCTCCTACGAGCAGTACTTC. It is translated as CASSPSGSSYEQYF.

The gene calls are TRBV28 and TRBJ1-1, with TRBD1 matching 7 bases. V was pared by 4 bases and J by 9 bases, with 5 bases of the junction left unmatched. The germline CDR1 and CDR2 sequences are MDHEN and SYDVKM. This CDR3 is 12 amino acids long. The CDR3 loop is CASSSQGIQAFF. The CDR3, as DNA: TGTGCCAGCAGTTCACAGGGGATCCAAGCTTTCTTT.

The chain has TRBV5-3 and TRBJ2-3, with D tentatively TRBD2 (6 bases). TRBV5-3 is flagged as an ORF with uncertain function. The CDR3 has 12 residues. CDR3 coding DNA: TGTGCAGCGGGCCGTAGCGCAGATACGCAGTATTTT. This gives the protein CAAGRSADTQYF.

In this sample, this clone turned up once. This sequence joins TRBV12-5 and TRBJ2-3; 10 nucleotides agree with TRBD2. The CDR3 loop spans 16 amino acids. The germline V gene has CDR1 LGHNT and CDR2 FRNRAP. V shed 1 base, J shed 6 bases, and the junction held 7 bases outside the gene matches. The CDR3 is CASGLGTSGQWDTQYF. The CDR3 DNA reads TGTGCTAGTGGTTTGGGGACTAGCGGCCAATGGGATACGCAGTATTTT.

J is TRBJ2-2 and V is TRBV5-1; D not resolved. V lost 6 bases, J lost 5 bases, and 8 bases lay in between. The CDR3 contains 12 residues. Germline loops: CDR1 SGHRS, CDR2 YFSETQ. The CDR3 is CASTLGTGELFF. CDR3 bases: TGCGCCAGCACCCTGGGGACCGGGGAGCTGTTTTTT.

Only one count was recorded for this clone. This chain joins TRBV6-5 and TRBJ2-1; a weak D match, TRBD2 (6 bases). Germline V gives CDR1 MNHEY, CDR2 SVGAGI. Trimming stripped 6 bases from V and 9 bases from J, with 12 bases between. The CDR3 loop spans 12 amino acids. CDR3 in DNA: TGTGCCAGCAGCTCCGCGGGGAGTGAGCAGTTCTTC. It is translated as CASSSAGSEQFF.

V and J are TRBV4-2 and TRBJ1-1; D ambiguous. Germline V gene data show CDR1 as LGHNA and CDR2 as YNFKEQ. Trimming removed 4 bases from V and 0 bases from J, with 15 bases in between. This CDR3 has 16 residues. In nucleotides, the CDR3 is TGTGCCAGCAGCCTCTCTGCGGGAGTTATGAACACTGAAGCTTTCTTT. It encodes CASSLSAGVMNTEAFF.

The chain is built from TRBV18 and TRBJ1-3; D gene unclear. Germline CDR1 is KGHSH and CDR2 is LQKENI. Trimming took 1 base from V and 2 from J, leaving 12 bases between them. The CDR3 covers 16 residues. CDR3 sequence: CASSPQGSFTGNTIYF. In DNA form, the CDR3 reads TGTGCCAGCTCACCACAGGGAAGTTTCACTGGAAACACCATATATTTT. Full variable domain (missing parts from reference TRBV18 and TRBJ1-3): NAGVMQNPRHLVRRRGQEARLRCSPMKGHSHVYWYRQLPEEGLKFMVYLQKENIIDESGMPKERFSAEFPKEGPSILRIQQVVRGDSAAYFCASSPQGSFTGNTIYFGEGSWLTVV.

The chain has TRBV6-5 and TRBJ1-6, with D hard to call. Trimming stripped 2 bases from V and 5 bases from J, with 10 bases between. Germline V gene sequence: CDR1 MNHEY, CDR2 SVGAGI. The length of the CDR3 is 15 residues. For the CDR3, the DNA is TGTGCCAGCAGTTACAACCAGGCTGATAATTCACCCCTCCACTTT. Residues: CASSYNQADNSPLHF.

This chain links TRBV2 with TRBJ2-7; D not resolved. The V end lost 5 bases, the J end lost 3 bases, and 11 bases lay between the germline ends. In germline, CDR1 is SNHLY, CDR2 FYNNEI. The CDR3 sequence is 13 residues long. The CDR3 region has the DNA TGTGCCAGCAGTCCACAGCAGGACTACGAGCAGTACGTC. Amino acids: CASSPQQDYEQYV.

The chain combines TRBV11-1 with TRBJ2-5; D could derive from TRBD1 or TRBD2 (5 bases each). V dropped 7 bases and J dropped 2 bases, with 17 bases sitting between them. This CDR3 spans 15 amino acids. CDR1 and CDR2 (germline): SGHAT, FQDESV (reference sequence). In DNA, the CDR3 is TGTGCCAGCAACCTAGGGGAGCACGGGCAAGAGACCCAGTACTTC. Its translation: CASNLGEHGQETQYF.